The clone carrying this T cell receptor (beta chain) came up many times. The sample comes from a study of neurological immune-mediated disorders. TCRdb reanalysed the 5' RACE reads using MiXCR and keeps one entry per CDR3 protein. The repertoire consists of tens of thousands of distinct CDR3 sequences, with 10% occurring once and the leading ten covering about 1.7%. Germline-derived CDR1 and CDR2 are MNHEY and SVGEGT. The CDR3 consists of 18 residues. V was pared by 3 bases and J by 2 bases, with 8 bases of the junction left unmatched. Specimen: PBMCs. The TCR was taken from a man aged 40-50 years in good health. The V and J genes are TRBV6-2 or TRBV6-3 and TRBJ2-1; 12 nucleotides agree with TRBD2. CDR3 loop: CASSYSSGGARTYNEQFF. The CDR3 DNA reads TGTGCCAGCAGTTATTCTAGCGGGGGGGCTCGGACCTACAATGAGCAGTTCTTC.